The 5 T cell receptor beta chains below were found in one sample sequenced in a study of Graves' ophthalmopathy and Graves' hyperthyroidism. RNA transcripts were the source from which TCR beta CDR3 regions were amplified. HTBI primers primed a first-round RT-PCR, and a second-round multiplex PCR followed. Via MiXCR, TCRdb re-called the multiplex PCR reads, giving one row per CDR3 protein. The data contain about 210,000 distinct CDR3 sequences, 25% to 35% of them seen just once; the ten biggest clones take up approximately 9.6%. The specimen was peripheral blood. These receptors originate from a man aged 50 or older with Graves' ophthalmopathy.

This clonotype was counted at least ten times. J is TRBJ2-4 and V is TRBV6-1; a possible D gene is TRBD1 (5 bases). The CDR3 is made up of 13 amino acids. Trimming cost V 4 bases and J 8 bases, with 12 bases left between them. The germline CDR1 and CDR2 sequences are MNHNS and SASEGT. The CDR3 nucleotides are TGTGCCAGCAGTGTCAGGGCCGAGGACATTCAGTACTTC. Amino acid sequence: CASSVRAEDIQYF.

This clonotype was counted at least ten times. The gene calls are TRBV7-2 and TRBJ2-2; no firm D call. Per the germline V gene, CDR1 is SGHTA and CDR2 is FQGNSA. The CDR3 totals 14 residues. V gave up 2 bases and J gave up 7 bases, with 11 bases separating them. CDR3 residues: CASSLSSVDGELFF. DNA of the CDR3: TGTGCCAGCAGCTTAAGTTCCGTAGACGGGGAGCTGTTTTTT. The full variable domain, in which reference TRBV7-2 and TRBJ2-2 provide the parts outside the CDR3, is GAGVSQSPSNKVTEKGKDVELRCDPISGHTALYWYRQSLGQGLEFLIYFQGNSAPDKSGLPSDRFSAERTGGSVSTLTIQRTQQEDSAVYLCASSLSSVDGELFFGEGSRLTVL.

This clonotype was recorded at least ten times. This chain connects TRBV4-2 to TRBJ2-7, with D hard to call. Trimming pared 4 bases from V and 4 bases from J, leaving 11 bases between. CDR1 LGHNA and CDR2 YNFKEQ come from the germline V gene. The CDR3 extends over 13 amino acids. This chain's CDR3 is CASSPHYLYEQYF. CDR3 nucleotides: TGTGCCAGCAGCCCCCACTATTTATACGAGCAGTACTTC.

The sample holds many counts of this clonotype. J is TRBJ2-2 and V is TRBV4-1, with 7 bases aligning to TRBD1. The CDR3 runs 16 residues. J lost 4 bases, V lost 1 base, and 6 bases had no gene match. Germline values: CDR1 MGHRA, CDR2 YSYEKL. The CDR3 DNA reads TGCGCCAGCAGCCAAGTTAGGGCAGGGGGCACCGGGGAGCTGTTTTTT. Its translation: CASSQVRAGGTGELFF.

This clonotype was recorded many times. The chain employs TRBV11-2 and TRBJ2-7, with D uncertain. V lost 0 bases to trimming and J lost 2 bases, with 5 bases between them. The CDR3 has 13 amino acids. Germline lookup yields CDR1 SGHAT and CDR2 FQNNGV. CDR3: CASSLDRTYEQYF. In DNA, the CDR3 is TGTGCCAGCAGCTTAGATCGCACCTACGAGCAGTACTTC.